This entry lists 26 T cell receptor beta chains sequenced from one sample in a study of control samples from healthy donors and cancer patients. TCRdb's table, derived via immunoSEQ multiplex PCR, lists solely in-frame clones and lacks some. Of 150,000 to 200,000 clones detected, around 92% appear once; the ten largest clones hold roughly 1.6%. Sequenced: blood. The receptors originated from a woman aged 25 to 39 in good health.

The V and J genes are TRBV6-1 and TRBJ1-1; a weak D match, TRBD1 (5 bases). The CDR3 has 11 amino acids. V lost 0 bases, J lost 10 bases, and 6 bases lay in between. In germline, CDR1 is MNHNS, CDR2 SASEGT. The CDR3 protein is CASSEAGGAFF. CDR3 coding DNA: TGTGCCAGCAGTGAAGCGGGGGGAGCTTTCTTT.

This chain links TRBV25-1 with TRBJ2-5, with D perhaps matching TRBD2 (5 bases). The CDR3 consists of 13 residues. Looked up from germline, CDR1 is MGHDK and CDR2 is SYGVNS. Trimming left V 6 bases short and J 5 bases short, with 13 bases between. CDR3 bases: TGTGCCAGCAGAGGGCTACCGGGGGAGACCCAGTACTTC. This gives the protein CASRGLPGETQYF.

The CDR3 region is CATSRDAGDQETQYF. The CDR3 coding sequence is TGTGCCACCAGCAGAGATGCCGGGGACCAAGAGACCCAGTACTTC. V and J are TRBV15 and TRBJ2-5; weak D call: TRBD2 (5 bases). The ends were cut back, 0 bases at V and 0 bases at J, with 8 bases in the middle. CDR1 LNHNV and CDR2 YYDKDF come from the germline V gene (reference sequence). This CDR3 is 15 amino acids long.

This chain joins TRBV5-1 and TRBJ2-7; 10 nucleotides align to TRBD2. The V gene end was trimmed by 0 bases and the J gene end by 3 bases; junction bases not matched to a gene: 3. The CDR3 runs to 15 residues. Germline lookup yields CDR1 SGHRS and CDR2 YFSETQ. CDR3 loop: CASSLGLAGDYEQYF. Written as DNA, the CDR3 is TGCGCCAGCAGCTTGGGGCTAGCGGGGGACTACGAGCAGTACTTC.

The chain combines TRBV9 with TRBJ2-5; 10 bases fit TRBD2. V lost 0 bases and J lost 5; bases outside the gene matches: 7. The CDR3 covers 16 residues. CDR1 SGDLS and CDR2 YYNGEE come from the germline V gene. The CDR3: CASSVGESGGAETQYF. Written as DNA, the CDR3 is TGTGCCAGCAGCGTAGGGGAAAGCGGGGGGGCGGAGACCCAGTACTTC.

With regard to this clone: This sample also contains other DNA sequences that code for the same CDR3. The V gene is TRBV28, the J gene TRBJ1-2; D ambiguous. CDR3 length: 12 amino acids. CDR1 is MDHEN and CDR2 is SYDVKM in the germline V gene. Trimming cost V 3 bases and J 1 base, with 3 bases left between them. The CDR3 region is CASSFSNYGYTF. The DNA for the CDR3 is TGTGCCAGCAGTTTCAGTAACTATGGCTACACCTTC.

The chain links TRBV29-1 to TRBJ2-5; D remains ambiguous. Trimming pared 3 bases from V and 0 bases from J, leaving 8 bases between. There are 13 residues in the CDR3. The germline V gene encodes CDR1 SQVTM and CDR2 ANQGSEA. The DNA of the CDR3 is TGCAGCGTTGACCCCGATAACCAAGAGACCCAGTACTTC. Its translation: CSVDPDNQETQYF. The entire variable domain, with the rest obtained from reference TRBV29-1 and TRBJ2-5, is as follows: SAVISQKPSRDICQRGTSLTIQCQVDSQVTMMFWYRQQPGQSLTLIATANQGSEATYESGFVIDKFPISRPNLTFSTLTVSNMSPEDSSIYLCSVDPDNQETQYFGPGTRLLVL.

The rearrangement uses TRBV19 and TRBJ1-1; 7 bases fit TRBD1. There are 15 residues in the CDR3. The germline CDR1 and CDR2 sequences are LNHDA and SQIVND (reference sequence). J gave up 2 bases and V 6 bases, and 9 bases lay outside the gene matches. CDR3: CASSSPGQANTEAFF. Here the CDR3 DNA reads TGTGCCAGTAGCTCTCCTGGACAGGCAAACACTGAAGCTTTCTTT.

This clone was observed once. V gene TRBV4-1 combines with J gene TRBJ2-7; the match to TRBD1 covers 11 bases. The CDR3 consists of 15 residues. V was pared by 3 bases and J by 2 bases, with 3 bases of the junction left unmatched. CDR1 is MGHRA, CDR2 YSYEKL, per germline. In nucleotides, the CDR3 is TGCGCCAGCAGCCACGGGACAGGGGGGACCTACGAGCAGTACTTC. Its translation is CASSHGTGGTYEQYF.

V usage is TRBV28 and J usage is TRBJ1-5; tentative D call: TRBD1 (5 bases). Germline-derived CDR1 and CDR2 are MDHEN and SYDVKM. This CDR3 is 16 amino acids long. The V end was cut by 4 bases, the J end by 0 bases, with 13 bases between. As DNA, the CDR3 is TGTGCCAGCAGTTCCTTACAGGTGTATAGCAATCAGCCCCAGCATTTT. As protein: CASSSLQVYSNQPQHF.

On this clone itself: Other nucleotide sequences from this sample produce the same CDR3. This chain joins TRBV6-2 or TRBV6-3 and TRBJ1-5; D unclear. Germline lookup yields CDR1 MNHEY and CDR2 SVGEGT. V was trimmed by 2 bases and J by 4 bases, leaving 3 bases between them. CDR3 length equals 12 residues. The CDR3: CASSYRNQPQHF. DNA of the CDR3: TGTGCCAGCAGTTACAGGAATCAGCCCCAGCATTTT.

The chain joins TRBV10-3 to TRBJ1-1; a possible D gene is TRBD1 (5 bases). Germline values: CDR1 ENHRY, CDR2 SYGVKD. Trimming took 3 bases from V and 5 from J, leaving 13 bases between them. CDR3 length: 14 residues. CDR3 sequence reads: CAISDRQGWTEAFF. CDR3 in DNA: TGTGCCATCAGTGATAGGCAGGGATGGACTGAAGCTTTCTTT.

This chain connects TRBV3-1 (or the pseudogene TRBV3-2) to TRBJ2-1; 7 positions match TRBD2. The CDR3 has 18 residues. Trimming removed 0 bases from V and 1 base from J; junction bases left unmatched: 9. Germline V gives CDR1 LGHDT, CDR2 YNNKEL (reference sequence). The CDR3 spells CASSQDREGGGSYNEQFF. In DNA, the CDR3 is TGTGCCAGCAGCCAAGATAGGGAGGGAGGCGGTTCCTACAATGAGCAGTTCTTC.

This sequence joins TRBV6-4 and TRBJ2-2; a possible D gene is TRBD1 (6 bases). CDR1 is MRHNA, CDR2 SNTAGT, per germline. V was trimmed by 3 bases and J by 4 bases, leaving 6 bases between them. The CDR3 has 13 amino acids. In DNA, the CDR3 is TGTGCCAGCAGTGAGGGGGCCACCGGGGAGCTGTTTTTT. Protein: CASSEGATGELFF.

The V and J genes are TRBV4-3 and TRBJ2-6; TRBD2 is a possible D gene (6 bases). Germline-derived CDR1 and CDR2 are LGHNA and YSLEER. The CDR3 is made up of 18 amino acids. Trimming cost V 0 bases and J 0 bases, with 12 bases left between them. DNA of the CDR3: TGCGCCAGCAGCCAAGACGGGGGATCTCACTCTGGGGCCAACGTCCTGACTTTC. Translated, it gives CASSQDGGSHSGANVLTF.

The CDR3, as DNA: TGTGCCAGCAGCCAAGATAGGGGAATAGCGGGGGCCACCGGGGAGCTGTTTTTT. Its protein product is CASSQDRGIAGATGELFF. The V call is TRBV3-1 (or the pseudogene TRBV3-2), the J call TRBJ2-2, with 9 nucleotides matching TRBD2. V was clipped by 0 bases and J by 4 bases; unmatched bases: 9. Germline V lookup: CDR1 LGHDT, CDR2 YNNKEL (reference sequence). The CDR3 sequence is 18 residues long.

V gene TRBV18 combines with J gene TRBJ1-1; D ambiguous. The CDR3 totals 12 residues. V lost 3 bases, J lost 3 bases, and 5 bases lay in between. In germline, CDR1 is KGHSH, CDR2 LQKENI. DNA of the CDR3: TGTGCCAGCTCACCGAGCGACACTGAAGCTTTCTTT. This sequence encodes CASSPSDTEAFF.

This chain links TRBV5-4 with TRBJ1-4; 7 nucleotides agree with TRBD1. CDR3 length: 14 amino acids. V shed 4 bases and J 8 bases; nucleotides not matched to a gene: 8. CDR1 SGHNT and CDR2 YYREEE come from the germline V gene (reference sequence). The DNA of the CDR3 is TGTGCCAGCAGCACCGGACAGGTGGAGGAAAAACTGTTTTTT. Residues: CASSTGQVEEKLFF.

V usage is TRBV7-9 and J usage is TRBJ2-5; D is perhaps TRBD2 (5 bases). The CDR3 totals 15 residues. The V and J ends lost 1 base and 1 base respectively, with 10 bases between them. CDR1 is SEHNR, CDR2 FQNEAQ, per germline (reference sequence). DNA for the CDR3: TGTGCCAGCAGCTTAGGGCGGCTAGCCCAAGAGACCCAGTACTTC. Residues: CASSLGRLAQETQYF. Based on the CDR3 plus reference TRBV7-9 and TRBJ2-5, the full variable domain is DTGVSQNPRHKITKRGQNVTFRCDPISEHNRLYWYRQTLGQGPEFLTYFQNEAQLEKSRLLSDRFSAERPKGSFSTLEIQRTEQGDSAMYLCASSLGRLAQETQYFGPGTRLLVL.

The chain is built from TRBV9 and TRBJ1-1; tentatively, D is TRBD1 (6 bases). Between the trimmed V and J ends, which lost 4 bases and 3 bases, there was a span of 13 bases. Per the germline V gene, CDR1 is SGDLS and CDR2 is YYNGEE. The CDR3 loop spans 14 amino acids. The CDR3 loop reads CASSPTGTDTEAFF. The CDR3, as DNA: TGTGCCAGCAGCCCAACAGGGACCGACACTGAAGCTTTCTTT.

The chain couples TRBV6-1 to TRBJ1-3; 7 bases agree with TRBD1. J was trimmed by 3 bases and V by 1 base; bases with no gene match: 12. Germline CDR1 MNHNS, CDR2 SASEGT. The CDR3 contains 18 residues. The CDR3 coding sequence is TGTGCCAGCAGTGAAGAATACCCGACAGGGCAAGGTGGAAACACCATATATTTT. Its protein product is CASSEEYPTGQGGNTIYF.

The V call is TRBV2, the J call TRBJ1-1; no clear D. Trimming took off 4 bases at V and 1 base at J, with 10 bases between the two ends. From germline, CDR1 is SNHLY and CDR2 FYNNEI. This CDR3 comprises 14 residues. This CDR3 is CASSGEGKNTEAFF. Written as DNA, the CDR3 is TGTGCCAGCAGTGGGGAAGGGAAGAACACTGAAGCTTTCTTT.

The chain joins TRBV19 to TRBJ1-1; TRBD1 matches at 7 bases. The CDR3 is 15 residues long. Trimming took 5 bases from V and 6 from J; bases not matched to a gene: 12. Germline loops: CDR1 LNHDA, CDR2 SQIVND (reference sequence). The CDR3 DNA sequence: TGTGCCAGTAGTTTCCCCCGGGACAGAGCCCCTGAAGCTTTCTTT. This sequence encodes CASSFPRDRAPEAFF.

In its sample, this clone was seen once. The CDR3, as DNA: TGTGCCAGCAGCTACCCTACCTACGAGCAGTACTTC. Its protein is CASSYPTYEQYF. The chain has TRBV7-2 and TRBJ2-7; D is ambiguous. The CDR3 sequence is 12 residues long. V shed 4 bases and J shed 2 bases, with 6 bases lying between them. CDR1 and CDR2 from the germline V gene are SGHTA and FQGNSA.

This chain connects TRBV5-4 to TRBJ1-1; a weak D match, TRBD1 (5 bases). The V end was cut by 0 bases, the J end by 3 bases, with 6 bases between. Germline loops: CDR1 SGHNT, CDR2 YYREEE (reference sequence). This CDR3 region has 13 residues. The CDR3: CASSLGQHTEAFF. The CDR3 nucleotides are TGTGCCAGCAGCTTGGGACAGCACACTGAAGCTTTCTTT.

This chain joins TRBV4-1 and TRBJ1-5; D may be TRBD1 (5 bases). The CDR3 runs to 17 residues. The germline V gene encodes CDR1 MGHRA and CDR2 YSYEKL. Trimming shortened V by 4 bases and J by 0 bases, and 16 bases separated the two germline ends. CDR3 amino acids: CASSPITGRYSNQPQHF. CDR3 nucleotide sequence: TGCGCCAGCAGCCCTATTACAGGTCGTTATAGCAATCAGCCCCAGCATTTT.